A single sample is the source of the 11 T cell receptor beta chains below, sequenced in a study of spatial heterogeneity in lung cancer. The time point was: sample taken at primary tumor resection. TCRdb reprocessed the 5' RACE reads via MiXCR and lists one record per CDR3 protein. Of tens of thousands of distinct CDR3 sequences listed, less than 6.5% were seen once; the top ten hold roughly 27%. The sequencing used PBMCs, collected at surgery. Receptor source: a female donor with early-stage non-small cell lung cancer.

The table lists this clonotype with many counts. This sequence joins TRBV25-1 and TRBJ1-3, with a tentative D call TRBD1 (6 bases). Trimming removed 7 bases from V and 5 bases from J, with 15 bases in between. The length of the CDR3 is 14 residues. Per germline, CDR1 MGHDK and CDR2 SYGVNS. The CDR3 spells CASMPRDTRNTIYF. The CDR3 DNA reads TGTGCCAGCATGCCCCGGGACACCAGAAACACCATATATTTT.

This clonotype was counted a few times. The V and J genes are TRBV5-4 and TRBJ2-3, with D perhaps given as TRBD1 or TRBD2 (5 bases each). V lost 5 bases and J lost 7, with 17 bases in between. The CDR3 runs 14 residues. The germline gives CDR1 SGHNT, CDR2 YYREEE (reference sequence). CDR3 amino acids: CASSYRGAGNTQYF. The CDR3 bases are TGTGCCAGCAGTTACCGGGGCGCCGGTAATACGCAGTATTTT.

This clonotype was observed at least ten times. This chain joins TRBV20-1 and TRBJ2-4; TRBD2 agrees at 8 bases. Germline CDR1 reads DFQATT; CDR2 reads SNEGSKA (reference sequence). The V gene end was trimmed by 6 bases and the J gene end by 0 bases; junction bases not matched to a gene: 4. The CDR3 has 14 residues. CDR3 nucleotide sequence: TGCAGTGCCGGGGGGGCACTAGCCAAAAACATTCAGTACTTC. Translated, it gives CSAGGALAKNIQYF.

This clonotype was recorded at least ten times. The CDR3: CASSLGSYNEQFF. The CDR3 coding sequence is TGTGCCAGCAGCTTAGGCTCCTACAATGAGCAGTTCTTC. The rearrangement joins TRBV7-2 to TRBJ2-1; D remains unclear. V lost 1 base and J 0 bases, leaving 1 base between the germline ends. Per germline, CDR1 SGHTA and CDR2 FQGNSA. CDR3 length: 13 residues.

This clonotype was counted at least ten times. This chain connects TRBV5-1 to TRBJ1-6; 7 bases match TRBD1. This CDR3 contains 16 residues. The J segment lost 7 bases and the V segment lost 4 bases, leaving 11 bases of the junction unmatched. CDR1 is SGHRS and CDR2 is YFSETQ in the germline V gene. The CDR3 DNA reads as TGCGCCAGCAGCCGTGAACCGGGACAGAGCAATTCACCCCTCCACTTT. Protein: CASSREPGQSNSPLHF.

This clonotype has at least ten counts. The genes are TRBV3-1 and TRBJ2-3, with a possible D match to TRBD2 (6 bases). This CDR3 contains 13 residues. V was shortened by 5 bases and J by 10 bases, with 16 bases between the two germline ends. CDR1 LGHDT and CDR2 YNNKEL come from the germline V gene (reference sequence). The CDR3 sequence: CASSGSGGTAQYF. In DNA, the CDR3 is TGTGCCAGCAGCGGAAGTGGGGGGACGGCGCAGTATTTT.

V gene TRBV5-4 combines with J gene TRBJ1-2; possibly TRBD1 for D (6 bases). Looked up from germline, CDR1 is SGHNT and CDR2 is YYREEE (reference sequence). V lost 3 bases and J lost 8, with 14 bases in between. The CDR3 is 13 residues long. The CDR3 DNA is TGTGCCAGCAGCTGGGGGACAAGGAAAGGCTACACCTTC. Translated, it gives CASSWGTRKGYTF.

In this sample, this clonotype turned up many times. The chain is built from TRBV11-1 and TRBJ2-1; TRBD2 matches at 12 bases. Germline V gene lookup returns CDR1 SGHAT and CDR2 FQDESV (reference sequence). V lost 5 bases to trimming and J lost 7 bases; unmatched junction nucleotides: 6. CDR3 length equals 15 residues. This CDR3 is CASSLGLAGKNEQFF. In DNA form, the CDR3 reads TGTGCCAGCAGCCTCGGACTAGCGGGGAAGAATGAGCAGTTCTTC.

This clonotype has at least ten counts. The V and J genes are TRBV30 and TRBJ1-2; 7 bases fit TRBD1. CDR3 length equals 14 residues. CDR1 and CDR2 from the germline V gene are GTSNPN and SVGIG (reference sequence). Losses at the gene ends were 2 bases for V and 4 bases for J; bases not matched to a gene: 7. The CDR3 loop is CAWSPTGTVYGYTF. The DNA for the CDR3 is TGTGCCTGGAGTCCCACCGGGACAGTCTATGGCTACACCTTC.

The table lists this clonotype with many counts. The chain employs TRBV3-1 and TRBJ1-1, with 11 bases identical to TRBD1. Germline values: CDR1 LGHDT, CDR2 YNNKEL (reference sequence). The CDR3 has 15 residues. Trimming took 4 bases from V and 6 from J; bases not matched to a gene: 7. The CDR3 nucleotides read TGTGCCAGCAGCCCGCGACCGGGACAGGGGGCTGAAGCTTTCTTT. It translates to CASSPRPGQGAEAFF.

At least ten counts were recorded for this clonotype. V gene TRBV7-9 combines with J gene TRBJ2-1; perhaps TRBD2 as D (6 bases). Germline V gene data show CDR1 as SEHNR and CDR2 as FQNEAQ (reference sequence). This CDR3 spans 15 amino acids. Trimming pared 1 base from V and 5 bases from J, leaving 12 bases between. CDR3 residues: CASSLGGTGHNEQFF. CDR3 DNA sequence: TGTGCCAGCAGCTTAGGAGGGACTGGCCACAATGAGCAGTTCTTC.